A selection of T cell receptor beta chains follows, all from one sample in a study of blood T cell repertoires in COVID-19. TCRdb's copy holds only in-frame clones and misses some; the assay was immunoSEQ multiplex PCR. This table has roughly 150,000 clones, about four fifths appearing once. The sample consisted of peripheral blood. Receptor source: a woman aged 80 or older with active or convalescent COVID-19. Each CDR3 is given with its conserved first and last residue. Part of the rows lack a size; the others show once, few, many or a class for expanded clones.

abundance | j_gene | v_gene | CDR3aa
NA | TRBJ2-1 | TRBV7-6 | CASRGLAGQWGEQFF
NA | TRBJ2-1 | TRBV24-1 | CATSATILSSYNEQFF
once | TRBJ1-4 | TRBV2 | CASRGLATNEKLFF
NA | TRBJ2-2 | TRBV5-1 | CASSGSDTGELFF
NA | TRBJ2-1 | TRBV7-2 | CASSLAGGAYNEQFF
NA | TRBJ2-2 | TRBV9 | CASSVVGTSGVNTGELFF
NA | TRBJ1-2 | TRBV5-6 | CASSLWPGQAYGYTF
NA | TRBJ1-2 | TRBV7-9 | CASRQGAGYGGYTF
NA | TRBJ2-1 | TRBV11-3 | CASSLVLAGGDNEQFF
NA | TRBJ1-6 | TRBV9 | CASSVSYNSPLHF
few | TRBJ2-7 | TRBV28 | CASSLTSGSYEQYF
NA | TRBJ2-1 | TRBV14 | CASTQGKQGPYNEQFF
NA | TRBJ1-1 | TRBV7-3 | CASGSGNTEAFF
NA | TRBJ2-1 | TRBV5-1 | CASSSTRSSGEEQFF
NA | TRBJ2-7 | TRBV6-5 | CASSTYYEQYF
few | TRBJ1-2 | TRBV29-1 | CSVGTDRGRLGGYTF
NA | TRBJ2-7 | TRBV5-1 | CASSLASSTYEQYF
NA | TRBJ2-3 | TRBV5-5 | CASSLAALAGTGTDTQYF
NA | TRBJ1-3 | TRBV5-1 | CASSLAERPNTIYF
NA | TRBJ2-7 | TRBV6-5 | CASTRGPSYEQYF
NA | TRBJ2-4 | TRBV7-8 | CASSPSGSTAKNIQYF
NA | TRBJ1-2 | TRBV6-5 | CASSPAGQGGGYTF
NA | TRBJ2-3 | TRBV5-1 | CASSLAVSDTQYF
NA | TRBJ2-1 | TRBV7-2 | CASSSAAYNEQFF
few | TRBJ1-3 | TRBV10-3 | CAIRFDGGFSGNTIYF
NA | TRBJ1-2 | TRBV28 | CASSFVGTGVGYTF